The next 14 T cell receptor beta chains were all read from a single sample in a study of CD8+CD57+ T cells in acquired aplastic anemia. Genomic DNA was employed as the template in profiling TCR beta VDJ and CDR3. TCRdb passed the reads through MiXCR, listing each CDR3 protein once. Of about 180,000 distinct CDR3 sequences listed, around 50% are singletons. The patients chosen for sequencing had shown expansion of CD8+CD57+ cells (detected by flow cytometry). Sequencing input: sorted CD4+, CD8+, or CD8+CD57+ T cells (not recorded which) from PBMCs. These TCRs come from a human donor with aplastic anemia.

At least ten counts were recorded for this clonotype. The J gene is TRBJ2-2, the V gene TRBV2; D might be TRBD1 or TRBD2, each matching 5 bases. Germline V gives CDR1 SNHLY, CDR2 FYNNEI. The CDR3 runs 14 residues. The V and J ends lost 7 bases and 4 bases respectively, with 13 bases between them. The CDR3 sequence is CASIEGFSTGELFF. CDR3 sequence (DNA): TGTGCCAGCATAGAGGGGTTTTCCACCGGGGAGCTGTTTTTT.

In its sample, this clonotype was seen many times. The chain uses TRBV2 and TRBJ1-1; D may be TRBD1 (5 bases). The CDR3 length is 13 residues. Germline V gene sequence: CDR1 SNHLY, CDR2 FYNNEI. V was cut by 7 bases and J by 1 base, with 10 bases left in between. This CDR3 is CASIWDQNTEAFF. CDR3 in DNA: TGTGCCAGCATTTGGGACCAGAACACTGAAGCTTTCTTT.

The sample holds many counts of this clonotype. The chain recombines TRBV7-9 with TRBJ2-4; D possibly corresponds to TRBD1 (6 bases). From germline, CDR1 is SEHNR and CDR2 FQNEAQ (reference sequence). This CDR3 contains 17 residues. The ends were cut back, 4 bases at V and 7 bases at J, with 23 bases in the middle. CDR3 sequence reads: CASSSNGFDSQGNIQYF. The CDR3 DNA reads as TGTGCCAGCAGCTCAAACGGCTTCGACAGTCAGGGGAACATTCAGTACTTC.

The table lists this clonotype with many counts. The chain links TRBV7-9 to TRBJ1-1, with D unresolved. The CDR3 covers 13 residues. V gave up 4 bases and J gave up 4 bases, with 10 bases separating them. Germline CDR1 is SEHNR and CDR2 is FQNEAQ (reference sequence). CDR3 region: CASSSEAGTEAFF. The CDR3 DNA sequence: TGTGCCAGCAGCTCAGAAGCCGGCACTGAAGCTTTCTTT.

This clonotype occurred many times. V usage is TRBV5-5 and J usage is TRBJ1-2; 12 bases line up with TRBD1. The CDR3 sequence is 14 residues long. V gave up 6 bases and J gave up 8 bases; unmatched junction bases: 8. Germline-derived CDR1 and CDR2 are SGHKS and YYEKEE (reference sequence). The CDR3 nucleotides read TGTGCCAGCAATCCGGGACAGGGGGCGCAAGGCTACACCTTC. It codes for CASNPGQGAQGYTF.

The sample holds many counts of this clonotype. The chain couples TRBV11-1 to TRBJ2-3; 11 bases agree with TRBD2. V dropped 1 base and J dropped 1; count of bases not matched to a gene: 10. The CDR3 contains 19 residues. Germline CDR1 reads SGHAT; CDR2 reads FQDESV (reference sequence). For the CDR3, the DNA is TGTGCCAGCAGCTTAGGTGTAGCGGGGGGGCGTGGCCGCACAGATACGCAGTATTTT. This encodes CASSLGVAGGRGRTDTQYF.

The sample holds many counts of this clonotype. The chain is built from TRBV2 and TRBJ2-2; weak D call: TRBD2 (6 bases). V lost 5 bases and J 5 bases, leaving 15 bases between the germline ends. The CDR3 length is 15 residues. Germline V gene data show CDR1 as SNHLY and CDR2 as FYNNEI. CDR3 DNA sequence: TGTGCCAGCAGTAGGCAGGGAGGTGTGACCGGGGAGCTGTTTTTT. Protein: CASSRQGGVTGELFF.

This clonotype has more than one count but fewer than ten. The chain joins TRBV6-5 to TRBJ1-2; TRBD1 aligns across 7 bases. This CDR3 is 15 amino acids long. The V and J ends lost 4 bases and 2 bases, in that order; junction bases with no gene match: 7. Germline loops: CDR1 MNHEY, CDR2 SVGAGI. The CDR3 DNA reads as TGTGCCAGCAGTTCTGGACAGGAAAGGAACTATGGCTACACCTTC. Amino acids: CASSSGQERNYGYTF.

The chain combines TRBV15 with TRBJ1-5, with D possibly being TRBD1 (5 bases). This CDR3 has 16 amino acids. CDR1 and CDR2 from the germline V gene are LNHNV and YYDKDF (reference sequence). V lost 0 bases and J lost 3, with 12 bases in between. CDR3 amino acids: CATSRDLGGINQPQHF. In DNA, the CDR3 is TGTGCCACCAGCAGAGATTTGGGGGGTATCAATCAGCCCCAGCATTTT.

The chain recombines TRBV7-2 with TRBJ2-7, with D uncertain. Germline CDR1 SGHTA, CDR2 FQGNSA. The V and J ends lost 3 bases and 3 bases respectively, with 9 bases between them. The CDR3 spans 13 residues. In nucleotides, the CDR3 is TGTGCCAGCAGCTTGGACGTCAACTACGAGCAGTACTTC. Its protein product is CASSLDVNYEQYF.

The chain combines TRBV6-1 with TRBJ2-3; weak D call: TRBD2 (5 bases). Trimming removed 6 bases at V and 4 bases at J, with 11 bases between. Germline lookup yields CDR1 MNHNS and CDR2 SASEGT. This CDR3 spans 13 amino acids. This CDR3 reads CASRLVGADTQYF. In DNA, the CDR3 is TGTGCCAGCAGACTAGTTGGCGCAGATACGCAGTATTTT.

The rearrangement links TRBV7-3 to TRBJ2-3, with a possible D match to TRBD2 (5 bases). The CDR3 extends over 12 amino acids. V was clipped by 6 bases and J by 1 base, with 5 bases between them. Per germline, CDR1 SGHTA and CDR2 FQGTGA. The CDR3 region has the DNA TGTGCCAGCAGTAGCGGCACAGATACGCAGTATTTT. It is translated as CASSSGTDTQYF.

Notes on this clonotype: With a much larger clone just one base away, this may be a read error. The genes are TRBV7-3 and TRBJ2-7, with 12 bases matching TRBD2. Germline trimming cut 1 base from V and 5 bases from J; bases unmatched to any gene: 9. CDR1 and CDR2 (germline): SGHTA, FQGTGA. This CDR3 is built from 17 residues. The CDR3 sequence is CASSLRPLAGGGHEQYF. In nucleotides, the CDR3 is TGTGCCAGCAGCTTAAGGCCCCTAGCGGGGGGGGGACACGAGCAGTACTTC.

This clonotype was seen repeatedly, ten times or more. The genes are TRBV5-4 and TRBJ2-4, with 9 bases lining up with TRBD1. Germline V gives CDR1 SGHNT, CDR2 YYREEE (reference sequence). The CDR3 runs 15 residues. Trimming cost V 4 bases and J 2 bases; bases outside gene matches: 4. The CDR3: CASSPGQGTKNIQYF. The CDR3 nucleotides read TGTGCCAGCAGCCCCGGACAGGGGACCAAAAACATTCAGTACTTC.